The 24 T cell receptor beta chains listed next were all sequenced from one sample in a study of monozygotic twins with cystic fibrosis. Clones were sequenced by immunoSEQ multiplex PCR, and TCRdb holds only the in-frame ones, with some missing. The sample carries about 35,000 clones, approximately 70% recorded once. Sequenced material: blood. All receptors derive from a girl aged 5 to 17 with cystic fibrosis.

J is TRBJ1-2 and V is TRBV10-3; tentative D call: TRBD1 (5 bases). Between the trimmed V and J ends, which lost 0 bases and 8 bases, there was a span of 10 bases. Germline V gene sequence: CDR1 ENHRY, CDR2 SYGVKD. The CDR3 runs 13 residues. The CDR3 protein is CAISESTGVGYTF. Here the CDR3 DNA reads TGTGCCATCAGTGAGTCGACGGGGGTGGGCTACACCTTC.

As for this clone: The junction departs from germline at one end; a sequencing error may be responsible. CDR3 in amino acids: CASSIALGQADTMGYTF. CDR3 sequence (DNA): TGTGCCAGCAGCATAGCCCTAGGACAGGCCGACACCATGGGCTACACCTTC. The chain has TRBV7-9 and TRBJ1-2, with TRBD1 matching over 7 bases. Per germline, CDR1 SEHNR and CDR2 FQNEAQ (reference sequence). CDR3 length: 17 amino acids.

The rearrangement uses TRBV9 and TRBJ1-4; 7 nucleotides agree with TRBD1. Germline V CDR1 and CDR2: SGDLS, YYNGEE. This CDR3 comprises 14 residues. The V segment lost 4 bases and the J segment 3 bases; nucleotides outside the gene matches: 3. CDR3: CASSRTGPNEKLFF. The CDR3 DNA reads TGTGCCAGCAGCCGGACAGGACCTAATGAAAAACTGTTTTTT.

CDR3 sequence (DNA): TGTGCCAGCAGTTCCCCCGACACAGATACGCAGTATTTT. Translation: CASSSPDTDTQYF. The genes are TRBV28 and TRBJ2-3; D call uncertain. Germline lookup yields CDR1 MDHEN and CDR2 SYDVKM. This CDR3 has 13 amino acids. Trimming stripped 4 bases from V and 2 bases from J, with 7 bases between.

This rearrangement joins TRBV19 to TRBJ2-1, with unresolved D. Germline lookup yields CDR1 LNHDA and CDR2 SQIVND (reference sequence). The CDR3 sequence is 14 residues long. V lost 5 bases and J lost 2, with 10 bases in between. DNA for the CDR3: TGTGCCAGTAGTTCGTCAGGAACCTACAATGAGCAGTTCTTC. It translates to CASSSSGTYNEQFF.

This sequence joins TRBV5-1 and TRBJ2-7; 7 bases match TRBD2. The CDR3 is made up of 14 amino acids. Germline V gene data show CDR1 as SGHRS and CDR2 as YFSETQ. Unmatched junction bases numbered 5, after V lost 0 bases and J lost 5 bases. CDR3 coding DNA: TGCGCCAGCAGCTTGGTTCGGGAGGCCAACGAGCAGTACTTC. It yields the protein CASSLVREANEQYF.

The sample holds a few counts of this clone. This chain links TRBV18 with TRBJ1-5; D may be TRBD1 (6 bases). Trimming took off 6 bases at V and 2 bases at J, with 17 bases between the two ends. The CDR3 is 16 amino acids. Germline CDR1 is KGHSH and CDR2 is LQKENI. This CDR3 is CASSTQGSVGNQPQHF. CDR3 DNA: TGTGCCAGCTCGACACAGGGAAGTGTCGGCAATCAGCCCCAGCATTTT.

The rearrangement links TRBV19 to TRBJ2-7; tentatively, D is TRBD2 (6 bases). The germline V and J ends were trimmed by 5 bases and 1 base, with 9 bases remaining between them. The CDR3 runs to 13 residues. CDR1 and CDR2 from the germline V gene are LNHDA and SQIVND (reference sequence). CDR3 amino acids: CASSRDFSYEQYV. The CDR3 bases are TGTGCCAGTAGTCGGGACTTTTCCTACGAGCAGTACGTC.

The CDR3 loop reads CASSLPKHSYEQYV. The DNA of the CDR3 is TGCGCCAGCAGTTTACCAAAACACTCCTACGAGCAGTACGTC. V and J are TRBV10-1 and TRBJ2-7; D not resolved. The V and J ends lost 5 bases and 0 bases respectively, with 11 bases between them. The CDR3 totals 14 residues. CDR1 is WNHNN, CDR2 SYGVQD, per germline (reference sequence).

J is TRBJ1-2 and V is TRBV10-3; D unclear. The CDR3 extends over 14 amino acids. Germline V gene lookup returns CDR1 ENHRY and CDR2 SYGVKD. Trimming cost V 0 bases and J 3 bases, with 8 bases left between them. The CDR3 spells CAISESRGDYGYTF. As DNA, the CDR3 is TGTGCCATCAGTGAGTCTCGGGGAGACTATGGCTACACCTTC.

This clone was picked up one time. The chain couples TRBV19 to TRBJ1-2; TRBD1 matches 9 bases. The CDR3 is made up of 14 amino acids. CDR1 and CDR2 (germline): LNHDA, SQIVND (reference sequence). V lost 8 bases to trimming and J lost 3 bases; unmatched junction nucleotides: 7. The CDR3 region is CASLRGQGDYGYTF. The CDR3 bases are TGTGCCAGTCTCCGGGGACAGGGAGACTATGGCTACACCTTC.

This chain links TRBV30 with TRBJ1-6; a possible D gene is TRBD1 (5 bases). Germline V gives CDR1 GTSNPN, CDR2 SVGIG (reference sequence). Trimming removed 0 bases at V and 8 bases at J, with 8 bases between. The CDR3 length is 13 residues. The CDR3 DNA sequence: TGTGCCTGGAGTGTACAGGTGGATTCACCCCTCCACTTT. This gives the protein CAWSVQVDSPLHF.

The rearrangement links TRBV4-1 to TRBJ1-4; D is undetermined. This CDR3 contains 17 residues. The V gene lost 0 bases and the J gene lost 0 bases, with 11 bases spanning the gap. Germline values: CDR1 MGHRA, CDR2 YSYEKL. The CDR3 region is CASSQEVGSATNEKLFF. Here the CDR3 DNA reads TGCGCCAGCAGCCAAGAGGTTGGGTCCGCAACTAATGAAAAACTGTTTTTT.

J is TRBJ2-5 and V is TRBV23-1; D not resolved. TRBV23-1 is assigned to the ORF class and has an uncertain function. V lost 0 bases, J lost 0 bases, and 14 bases lay in between. The CDR3 consists of 17 residues. The CDR3 sequence is CASSQSGQSGYQETQYF. The CDR3 bases are TGCGCCAGCAGTCAATCAGGGCAGTCAGGCTACCAAGAGACCCAGTACTTC.

This chain joins TRBV19 and TRBJ2-1; D unclear. CDR1 is LNHDA, CDR2 SQIVND, per germline (reference sequence). This CDR3 has 11 amino acids. V was shortened by 1 base and J by 9 bases, with 4 bases between the two germline ends. CDR3 loop: CASSIAGEQFF. Here the CDR3 DNA reads TGTGCCAGTAGTATAGCCGGTGAGCAGTTCTTC.

This rearrangement joins TRBV18 to TRBJ2-7, with 9 nucleotides matching TRBD1. Germline CDR1 and CDR2: KGHSH and LQKENI. V was pared by 9 bases and J by 5 bases, with 5 bases of the junction left unmatched. The CDR3 contains 12 residues. The CDR3 region is CASGDRVHEQYF. The CDR3 DNA reads as TGTGCCAGTGGGGACAGGGTCCACGAGCAGTACTTC.

This clone was detected only a few times. The gene calls are TRBV10-3 and TRBJ1-1; D unclear. The V and J ends lost 7 bases and 2 bases respectively, with 8 bases between them. This CDR3 has 12 residues. Germline V gene sequence: CDR1 ENHRY, CDR2 SYGVKD. CDR3 DNA sequence: TGTGCCATCACACGACCCAACACTGAAGCTTTCTTT. The encoded protein is CAITRPNTEAFF.

This chain links TRBV6-5 with TRBJ2-5; D remains unclear. The germline V gene has CDR1 MNHEY and CDR2 SVGAGI. The CDR3 spans 13 residues. V lost 6 bases to trimming and J lost 4 bases, with 12 bases between them. CDR3 region: CASRLFGIETQYF. Here the CDR3 DNA reads TGTGCCAGCAGATTGTTTGGGATAGAGACCCAGTACTTC.

The rearrangement joins TRBV13 to TRBJ1-2, with D possibly TRBD1 on 6 matching bases. The length of the CDR3 is 15 residues. From germline, CDR1 is PRHDT and CDR2 FYEKMQ (reference sequence). V lost 1 base and J 6 bases, leaving 15 bases between the germline ends. CDR3 sequence (DNA): TGTGCCAGCAGCTTAGCGGGAGGGGGTTTGGATGGCTACACCTTC. Its protein product is CASSLAGGGLDGYTF.

This clone has a handful of counts. The gene calls are TRBV6-1 and TRBJ1-2, with no clear D. In germline, CDR1 is MNHNS, CDR2 SASEGT. The CDR3 loop spans 14 amino acids. V lost 6 bases, J lost 8 bases, and 19 bases lay in between. CDR3 bases: TGTGCCAGCAGCTCCCCGGGCCGCTGGTGGGGCTACACCTTC. It translates to CASSSPGRWWGYTF.

This chain connects TRBV11-2 to TRBJ2-7; D unclear. The V end lost 0 bases, the J end lost 5 bases, and 11 bases lay between the germline ends. The CDR3 has 14 amino acids. Germline V gene data show CDR1 as SGHAT and CDR2 as FQNNGV. CDR3 nucleotide sequence: TGTGCCAGCAGCTTAGACTATTTTACCCACGAGCAGTACTTC. Protein product: CASSLDYFTHEQYF. Supplemented by reference TRBV11-2 and TRBJ2-7, the full variable domain reads EAGVAQSPRYKIIEKRQSVAFWCNPISGHATLYWYQQILGQGPKLLIQFQNNGVVDDSQLPKDRFSAERLKGVDSTLKIQPAKLEDSAVYLCASSLDYFTHEQYFGPGTRLTVT.

This clone came up once. V is TRBV19 and J is TRBJ2-2; D may be TRBD2 (5 bases). V was clipped by 4 bases and J by 4 bases, with 16 bases between them. From germline, CDR1 is LNHDA and CDR2 SQIVND (reference sequence). The CDR3 contains 16 residues. CDR3 in DNA: TGTGCCAGTAGTAATTATGTAATGAGGGCCACCGGGGAGCTGTTTTTT. Translation: CASSNYVMRATGELFF.

This clone showed up just a few times. The rearrangement links TRBV5-1 to TRBJ2-1, with D tentatively TRBD2 (6 bases). The CDR3 has 13 amino acids. V lost 3 bases and J lost 14, with 18 bases in between. Germline-derived CDR1 and CDR2 are SGHRS and YFSETQ. This CDR3 reads CASSWRDSSMKFF. DNA for the CDR3: TGCGCCAGCAGCTGGAGGGACTCCTCAATGAAGTTCTTC.

This chain connects TRBV18 to TRBJ2-1; 7 bases match TRBD2. The CDR3 covers 15 residues. Germline trimming cut 3 bases from V and 9 bases from J; bases unmatched to any gene: 11. From germline, CDR1 is KGHSH and CDR2 LQKENI. The CDR3 region has the DNA TGTGCCAGCTCACCTAGGCGGGCGGGAGAGGGTGAGCAGTTCTTC. Its protein product is CASSPRRAGEGEQFF.